These 22 T cell receptor beta chains came from one sample sequenced in a study of cytomegalovirus exposure and HLA in healthy donors. Primers: 60 Vbeta forward and 13 Jbeta reverse. Assay used: immunoSEQ multiplex PCR; TCRdb lists only in-frame clones, some missing. The sample lists 130,000 to 150,000 clones; 70% to 75% were seen once. Specimen: PBMCs. The origin of the receptors is a human donor in good health.

The chain recombines TRBV2 with TRBJ1-4; 10 bases are shared with TRBD1. Germline V gene data show CDR1 as SNHLY and CDR2 as FYNNEI. With 4 bases clipped from V and 7 bases from J, the junction kept 6 bases outside the gene matches. This CDR3 contains 15 residues. This CDR3 reads CASSGIDRGREKLFF. Here the CDR3 DNA reads TGTGCCAGCAGTGGGATTGACAGGGGGCGTGAAAAACTGTTTTTT.

The rearrangement joins TRBV29-1 to TRBJ2-3, with 9 bases matching TRBD1. CDR1 is SQVTM, CDR2 ANQGSEA, per germline. The CDR3 is 14 amino acids. V lost 4 bases and J lost 4; bases outside the gene matches: 6. CDR3 sequence: CSVARGQGSDTQYF. In nucleotides, the CDR3 is TGCAGCGTTGCTAGGGGACAGGGATCAGATACGCAGTATTTT.

The rearrangement joins TRBV13 to TRBJ2-7, with D unresolved. The germline V gene has CDR1 PRHDT and CDR2 FYEKMQ (reference sequence). The CDR3 length is 11 residues. Deletions cut 5 bases from V and 3 bases from J, with 5 bases between. The CDR3 region has the DNA TGTGCCAGCAGCATAAACTACGAGCAGTACTTC. Translating gives CASSINYEQYF. Filled out from reference TRBV13 and TRBJ2-7, the complete variable domain reads AAGVIQSPRHLIKEKRETATLKCYPIPRHDTVYWYQQGPGQDPQFLISFYEKMQSDKGSIPDRFSAQQFSDYHSELNMSSLELGDSALYFCASSINYEQYFGPGTRLTVT.

V and J are TRBV6-1 and TRBJ2-4; tentatively, D is TRBD1 (7 bases). CDR1 MNHNS and CDR2 SASEGT come from the germline V gene. The CDR3 consists of 13 residues. V lost 4 bases, J lost 8 bases, and 12 bases lay in between. The CDR3 reads CASSVDREDIQYF. DNA of the CDR3: TGTGCCAGCAGTGTCGACAGGGAGGACATTCAGTACTTC.

This sequence joins TRBV7-9 and TRBJ1-2, with D tentatively TRBD1 (6 bases). V dropped 1 base and J dropped 5 bases, with 17 bases sitting between them. Germline lookup yields CDR1 SEHNR and CDR2 FQNEAQ (reference sequence). The length of the CDR3 is 16 residues. This CDR3 is CASSLGTWGPRYGYTF. In DNA form, the CDR3 reads TGTGCCAGCAGCTTAGGTACCTGGGGGCCTCGATATGGCTACACCTTC.

The CDR3 bases are TGTGCCAGCAGACCAGGACAGGGGAATTCACCCCTCCACTTT. It encodes CASRPGQGNSPLHF. This chain links TRBV6-1 with TRBJ1-6; 9 nucleotides line up with TRBD1. The CDR3 runs to 14 residues. Trimming took 6 bases from V and 7 from J; bases not matched to a gene: 4. Germline V gene data show CDR1 as MNHNS and CDR2 as SASEGT.

J is TRBJ1-1 and V is TRBV6-5; D may be TRBD1 (5 bases). The germline CDR1 and CDR2 sequences are MNHEY and SVGAGI. V was trimmed by 2 bases and J by 8 bases, leaving 9 bases between them. This CDR3 contains 12 residues. This chain's CDR3 is CASSYNGAEAFF. CDR3 nucleotides: TGTGCCAGCAGTTACAATGGGGCAGAAGCTTTCTTT.

A word on this clone: At one end the junction does not follow the germline gene, possibly because of a read error. The rearrangement joins TRBV7-9 to TRBJ2-7, with 10 nucleotides matching TRBD1. CDR3 length equals 14 residues. Germline CDR1 and CDR2: SEHNR and FQNEAQ (reference sequence). This CDR3 is CSSSPTGGKYEQYF. CDR3 DNA sequence: TGTTCCAGCAGCCCGACAGGGGGCAAATACGAGCAGTACTTC.

This clone was observed a few times. The chain is built from TRBV13 and TRBJ1-2; no reliable D call. This CDR3 spans 14 amino acids. V was pared by 0 bases and J by 2 bases, with 7 bases between. Germline assignment: CDR1 PRHDT and CDR2 FYEKMQ (reference sequence). The chain's CDR3 is CASSLGEINYGYTF. The CDR3 DNA is TGTGCCAGCAGCTTAGGTGAGATCAACTATGGCTACACCTTC. Full variable domain (outside the CDR3, taken from reference TRBV13 and TRBJ1-2): AAGVIQSPRHLIKEKRETATLKCYPIPRHDTVYWYQQGPGQDPQFLISFYEKMQSDKGSIPDRFSAQQFSDYHSELNMSSLELGDSALYFCASSLGEINYGYTFGSGTRLTVV.

The chain is built from TRBV28 and TRBJ2-7, with a tentative D call TRBD2 (6 bases). Trimming pared 5 bases from V and 4 bases from J, leaving 18 bases between. The CDR3 loop spans 15 amino acids. Germline V lookup: CDR1 MDHEN, CDR2 SYDVKM. CDR3 nucleotides: TGTGCCAGCAGTCCCCAGGGAGCGGGTGGATACGAGCAGTACTTC. Residues: CASSPQGAGGYEQYF.

The chain carries TRBV4-2 and TRBJ2-5, with TRBD2 matching over 7 bases. Germline loops: CDR1 LGHNA, CDR2 YNFKEQ. V dropped 3 bases and J dropped 5; count of bases not matched to a gene: 12. This CDR3 comprises 16 residues. The CDR3 DNA reads as TGTGCCAGCAGCCAGGCGACTAGCAGCTGGTTGGAGACCCAGTACTTC. As protein: CASSQATSSWLETQYF.

V usage is TRBV7-9 and J usage is TRBJ1-1; 8 bases line up with TRBD1. Unmatched junction bases numbered 4, after V lost 3 bases and J lost 4 bases. Per the germline V gene, CDR1 is SEHNR and CDR2 is FQNEAQ (reference sequence). The CDR3 extends over 14 amino acids. The CDR3 DNA sequence: TGTGCCAGCAGCTTTTCCGACAGGGGCACTGAAGCTTTCTTT. The encoded protein is CASSFSDRGTEAFF.

CDR3 amino acids: CASSVRDRLYGYTF. In nucleotides, the CDR3 is TGTGCCAGCAGCGTAAGGGACAGACTCTATGGCTACACCTTC. This chain uses TRBV7-9 with TRBJ1-2; 7 positions match TRBD1. Trimming took 5 bases from V and 4 from J; bases not matched to a gene: 7. The CDR3 runs 14 residues. CDR1 and CDR2 (germline): SEHNR, FQNEAQ (reference sequence). Full variable domain (missing parts from reference TRBV7-9 and TRBJ1-2): DTGVSQNPRHKITKRGQNVTFRCDPISEHNRLYWYRQTLGQGPEFLTYFQNEAQLEKSRLLSDRFSAERPKGSFSTLEIQRTEQGDSAMYLCASSVRDRLYGYTFGSGTRLTVV.

With respect to this clone: Relative to the germline gene, one junction end is altered; a read error may explain this. V gene TRBV4-1 combines with J gene TRBJ1-2; D gene uncertain. CDR1 and CDR2 from the germline V gene are MGHRA and YSYEKL. CDR3 length: 15 residues. This CDR3 is CASSQETGFNYGYPF. DNA of the CDR3: TGCGCCAGCAGCCAAGAAACGGGTTTTAACTATGGCTACCCCTTC.

The V gene is TRBV28, the J gene TRBJ1-2; D is unclear. The CDR3 sequence is 12 residues long. Germline CDR1 is MDHEN and CDR2 is SYDVKM. Trimming stripped 2 bases from V and 4 bases from J, with 5 bases between. CDR3 amino acids: CASSLGSYGYTF. The CDR3 DNA is TGTGCCAGCAGTTTAGGGAGCTATGGCTACACCTTC.

In its sample, this clone was seen many times. V gene TRBV6-1 combines with J gene TRBJ1-5, with TRBD1 identical over 10 bases. The germline V gene has CDR1 MNHNS and CDR2 SASEGT. The J segment lost 7 bases and the V segment lost 4 bases, leaving 7 bases of the junction unmatched. The CDR3 length is 15 residues. The CDR3 loop reads CASSVYGTGDQPQHF. DNA for the CDR3: TGTGCCAGCAGTGTTTATGGGACAGGGGACCAGCCCCAGCATTTT.

This rearrangement joins TRBV2 to TRBJ2-3, with 8 bases lining up with TRBD1. CDR1 and CDR2 from the germline V gene are SNHLY and FYNNEI. V gave up 4 bases and J gave up 11 bases; unmatched junction bases: 8. The length of the CDR3 is 13 residues. CDR3 in amino acids: CASSVGQGQGQYF. The CDR3, as DNA: TGTGCCAGCAGTGTCGGACAGGGCCAAGGGCAGTATTTT.

V gene TRBV15 combines with J gene TRBJ2-1; 8 bases match TRBD2. Germline assignment: CDR1 LNHNV and CDR2 YYDKDF (reference sequence). The CDR3 spans 16 residues. Losses at the gene ends were 3 bases for V and 8 bases for J; bases not matched to a gene: 12. CDR3 nucleotide sequence: TGTGCCACCAGCAGGGGGGGCGGGGGGACGTCCGATGAGCAGTTCTTC. Translated: CATSRGGGGTSDEQFF.

This clone was seen a handful of times. The V call is TRBV29-1, the J call TRBJ2-5; 7 positions agree with TRBD2. The CDR3 runs to 13 residues. Per germline, CDR1 SQVTM and CDR2 ANQGSEA. The V and J ends lost 7 bases and 3 bases, in that order; junction bases with no gene match: 8. The CDR3 loop is CSAASSGKETQYF. CDR3 nucleotide sequence: TGCAGCGCCGCCTCTAGCGGTAAAGAGACCCAGTACTTC. The full variable domain, rest sourced from reference TRBV29-1 and TRBJ2-5, is SAVISQKPSRDICQRGTSLTIQCQVDSQVTMMFWYRQQPGQSLTLIATANQGSEATYESGFVIDKFPISRPNLTFSTLTVSNMSPEDSSIYLCSAASSGKETQYFGPGTRLLVL.

The table lists this clone with a count of one. V is TRBV7-8 and J is TRBJ2-3; a possible D gene is TRBD1 (5 bases). V was trimmed by 2 bases and J by 2 bases, leaving 17 bases between them. The CDR3 is made up of 17 amino acids. Germline V gene sequence: CDR1 SGHVS, CDR2 FQNEAQ. CDR3: CASSLMGRWLPTDTQYF. The CDR3, as DNA: TGTGCCAGCAGCTTAATGGGGCGATGGTTACCCACAGATACGCAGTATTTT.

The rearrangement joins TRBV29-1 to TRBJ2-3, with 7 bases that match TRBD2. Unmatched junction bases numbered 6, after V lost 0 bases and J lost 6 bases. The germline gives CDR1 SQVTM, CDR2 ANQGSEA. This CDR3 region has 14 residues. CDR3 in DNA: TGCAGCGTTGAAGAGGGGGGGTTTGGGGATACGCAGTATTTT. Protein product: CSVEEGGFGDTQYF.

V and J are TRBV6-1 and TRBJ1-1; D gene uncertain. Between the trimmed V and J ends, which lost 8 bases and 2 bases, there was a span of 15 bases. CDR1 MNHNS and CDR2 SASEGT come from the germline V gene. The CDR3 has 14 residues. DNA for the CDR3: TGTGCCAGCGTTTTCCTACGAAGCAACACTGAAGCTTTCTTT. Residues: CASVFLRSNTEAFF.